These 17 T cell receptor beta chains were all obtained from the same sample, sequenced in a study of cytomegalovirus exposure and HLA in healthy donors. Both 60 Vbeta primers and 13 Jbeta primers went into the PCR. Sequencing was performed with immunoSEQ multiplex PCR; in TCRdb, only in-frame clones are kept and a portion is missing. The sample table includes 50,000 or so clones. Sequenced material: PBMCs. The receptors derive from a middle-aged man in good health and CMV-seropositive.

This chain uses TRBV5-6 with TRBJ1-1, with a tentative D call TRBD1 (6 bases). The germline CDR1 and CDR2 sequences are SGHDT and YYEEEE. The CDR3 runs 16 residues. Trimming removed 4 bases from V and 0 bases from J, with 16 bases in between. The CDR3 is CASSTTGPIMNTEAFF. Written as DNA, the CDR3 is TGTGCCAGCAGCACGACAGGTCCAATCATGAACACTGAAGCTTTCTTT.

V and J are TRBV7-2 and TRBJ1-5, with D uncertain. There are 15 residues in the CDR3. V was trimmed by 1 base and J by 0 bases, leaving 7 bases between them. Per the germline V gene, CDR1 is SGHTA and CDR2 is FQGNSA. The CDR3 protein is CASSLGAGSNQPQHF. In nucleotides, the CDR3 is TGTGCCAGCAGCTTAGGCGCTGGTAGCAATCAGCCCCAGCATTTT.

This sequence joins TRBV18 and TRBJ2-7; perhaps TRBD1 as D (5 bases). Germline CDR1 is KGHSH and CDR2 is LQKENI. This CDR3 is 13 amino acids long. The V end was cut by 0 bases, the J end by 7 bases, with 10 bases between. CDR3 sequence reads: CASSPPQTEEQYF. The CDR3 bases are TGTGCCAGCTCACCACCCCAGACAGAAGAGCAGTACTTC.

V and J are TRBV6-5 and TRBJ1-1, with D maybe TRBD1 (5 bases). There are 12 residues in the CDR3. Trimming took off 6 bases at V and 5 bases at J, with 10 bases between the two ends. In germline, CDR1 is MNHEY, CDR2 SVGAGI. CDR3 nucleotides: TGTGCCAGCAGAACGGGACTAACTGAAGCTTTCTTT. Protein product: CASRTGLTEAFF.

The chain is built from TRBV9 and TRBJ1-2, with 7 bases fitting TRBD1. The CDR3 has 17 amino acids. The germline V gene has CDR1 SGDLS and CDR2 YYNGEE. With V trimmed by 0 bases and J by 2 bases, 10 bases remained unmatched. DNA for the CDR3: TGTGCCAGCAGCGTAGGAGACAGGGCGAGTGGCAACTATGGCTACACCTTC. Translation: CASSVGDRASGNYGYTF.

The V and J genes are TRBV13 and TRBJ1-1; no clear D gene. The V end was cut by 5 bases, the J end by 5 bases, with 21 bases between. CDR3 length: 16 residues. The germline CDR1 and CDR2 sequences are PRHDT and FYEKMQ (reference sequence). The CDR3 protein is CASSLRHGPIRTEAFF. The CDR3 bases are TGTGCCAGCAGCCTTCGACATGGGCCCATACGGACTGAAGCTTTCTTT.

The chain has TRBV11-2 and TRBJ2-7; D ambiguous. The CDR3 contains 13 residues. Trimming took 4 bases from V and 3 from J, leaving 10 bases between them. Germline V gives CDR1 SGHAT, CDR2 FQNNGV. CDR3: CASSSLFVYEQYF. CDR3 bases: TGTGCCAGCAGCTCCCTATTTGTCTACGAGCAGTACTTC.

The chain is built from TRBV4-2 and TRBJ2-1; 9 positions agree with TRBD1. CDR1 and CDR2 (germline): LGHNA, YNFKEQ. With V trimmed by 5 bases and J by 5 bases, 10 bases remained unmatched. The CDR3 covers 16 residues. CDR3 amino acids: CASSYPGDRVDNEQFF. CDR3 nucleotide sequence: TGTGCCAGCAGCTACCCTGGGGACAGGGTGGACAATGAGCAGTTCTTC.

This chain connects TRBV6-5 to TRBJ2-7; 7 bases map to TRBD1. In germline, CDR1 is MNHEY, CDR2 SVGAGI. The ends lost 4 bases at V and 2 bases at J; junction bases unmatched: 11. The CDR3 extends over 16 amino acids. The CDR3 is CASSSTIGTDAYEQYF. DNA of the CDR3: TGTGCCAGCAGTTCTACAATCGGGACAGACGCCTACGAGCAGTACTTC.

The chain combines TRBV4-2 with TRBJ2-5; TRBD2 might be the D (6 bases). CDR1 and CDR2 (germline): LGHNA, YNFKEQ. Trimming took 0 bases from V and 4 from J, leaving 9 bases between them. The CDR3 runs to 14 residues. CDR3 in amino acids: CASSQDRSGETQYF. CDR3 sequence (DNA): TGTGCCAGCAGCCAAGATCGTAGCGGAGAGACCCAGTACTTC.

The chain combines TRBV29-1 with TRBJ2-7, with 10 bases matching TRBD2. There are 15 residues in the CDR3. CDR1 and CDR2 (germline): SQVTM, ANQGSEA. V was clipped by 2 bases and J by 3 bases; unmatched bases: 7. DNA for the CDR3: TGCAGCGTTGAATTGGCACTAGCGGGAAGCTACGAGCAGTACTTC. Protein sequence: CSVELALAGSYEQYF.

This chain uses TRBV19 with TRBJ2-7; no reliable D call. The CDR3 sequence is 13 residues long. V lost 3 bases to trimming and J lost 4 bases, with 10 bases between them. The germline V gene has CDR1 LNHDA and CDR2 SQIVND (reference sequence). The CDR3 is CASSMAEHYEQYF. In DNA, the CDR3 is TGTGCCAGTAGTATGGCGGAGCATTACGAGCAGTACTTC.

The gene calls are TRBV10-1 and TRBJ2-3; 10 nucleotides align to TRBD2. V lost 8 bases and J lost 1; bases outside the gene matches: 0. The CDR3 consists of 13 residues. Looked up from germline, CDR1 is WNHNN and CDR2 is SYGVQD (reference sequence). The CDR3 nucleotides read TGCGCCAGCGGGACTAGCGGCACAGATACGCAGTATTTT. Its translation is CASGTSGTDTQYF.

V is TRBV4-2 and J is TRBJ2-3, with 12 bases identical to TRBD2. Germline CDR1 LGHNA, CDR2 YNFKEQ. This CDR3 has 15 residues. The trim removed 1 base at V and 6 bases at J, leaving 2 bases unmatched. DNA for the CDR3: TGTGCCAGCAGCCAAGCTAGCGGGGGGGTGGATACGCAGTATTTT. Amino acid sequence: CASSQASGGVDTQYF.

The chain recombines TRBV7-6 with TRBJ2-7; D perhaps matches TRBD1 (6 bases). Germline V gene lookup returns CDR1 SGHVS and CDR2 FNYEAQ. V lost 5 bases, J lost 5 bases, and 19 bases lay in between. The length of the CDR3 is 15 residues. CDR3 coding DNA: TGTGCCAGCAGCGCCACAGGGTCCAGCCTAGACGAGCAGTACTTC. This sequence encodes CASSATGSSLDEQYF.

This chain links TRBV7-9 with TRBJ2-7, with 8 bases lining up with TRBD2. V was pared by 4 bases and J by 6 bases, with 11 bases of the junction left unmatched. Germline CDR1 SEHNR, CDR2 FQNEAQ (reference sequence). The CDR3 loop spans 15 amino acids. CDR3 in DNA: TGTGCCAGCAGCTCGGGGGGTCTAACTAGCGGCGAGCAGTACTTC. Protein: CASSSGGLTSGEQYF.

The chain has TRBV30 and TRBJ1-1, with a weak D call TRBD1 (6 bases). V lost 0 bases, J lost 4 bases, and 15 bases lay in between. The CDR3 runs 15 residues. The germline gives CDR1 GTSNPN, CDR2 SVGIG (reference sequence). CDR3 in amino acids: CAWSVMGFRGTEAFF. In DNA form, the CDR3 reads TGTGCCTGGAGTGTCATGGGGTTCAGGGGCACTGAAGCTTTCTTT. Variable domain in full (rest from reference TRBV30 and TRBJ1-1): SQTIHQWPATLVQPVGSPLSLECTVEGTSNPNLYWYRQAAGRGLQLLFYSVGIGQISSEVPQNLSASRPQDRQFILSSKKLLLSDSGFYLCAWSVMGFRGTEAFFGQGTRLTVV.